These 24 T cell receptor beta chains were sequenced from one sample in a study of OX40 agonist ivuxolimab in advanced cancers. This table comes from immunoSEQ multiplex PCR, and its TCRdb copy is limited to in-frame clones, with some not included. The sample shows more than 5,500 clones, around 84% of them seen only once. The specimen comprised CD4+ or CD8+ T cells sorted from blood, sampled in a trial of the OX40 agonist ivuxolimab. Receptors were obtained from an adult with an advanced solid tumor such as melanoma, head and neck, liver or kidney cancer.

V gene TRBV13 combines with J gene TRBJ1-1; D may be TRBD1 (5 bases). Germline CDR1 is PRHDT and CDR2 is FYEKMQ (reference sequence). There are 13 residues in the CDR3. V gave up 4 bases and J gave up 11 bases, with 17 bases separating them. The CDR3 region has the DNA TGTGCCAGCAGCTCCCCCCCGGCGGGGACGGCTTTCTTT. Translated, it gives CASSSPPAGTAFF.

The V call is TRBV10-3, the J call TRBJ2-3; perhaps TRBD2 as D (6 bases). CDR1 and CDR2 from the germline V gene are ENHRY and SYGVKD. This CDR3 has 14 residues. The germline V and J ends were trimmed by 4 bases and 1 base, with 9 bases remaining between them. CDR3 coding DNA: TGTGCCATCAGTGCCAAGCGGGGCACAGATACGCAGTATTTT. This sequence encodes CAISAKRGTDTQYF.

This rearrangement joins TRBV27 to TRBJ2-7; D call uncertain. Germline values: CDR1 MNHEY, CDR2 SMNVEV (reference sequence). CDR3 length equals 14 residues. V gave up 3 bases and J gave up 1 base, with 10 bases separating them. The CDR3 DNA reads TGTGCCAGCAGTTTTGCCCCCCGGTCCTACGAGCAGTACTTC. This codes for CASSFAPRSYEQYF.

This clone counts as large. The CDR3 loop reads CASSFGQPANTGELFF. The CDR3 coding sequence is TGTGCCAGCAGCTTTGGGCAACCCGCGAACACCGGGGAGCTGTTTTTT. The chain employs TRBV7-8 and TRBJ2-2, with D hard to call. CDR1 SGHVS and CDR2 FQNEAQ come from the germline V gene. The CDR3 has 16 residues. V lost 3 bases and J lost 0, with 11 bases in between.

V and J are TRBV7-8 and TRBJ2-5; D gene ambiguous. The germline V and J ends were trimmed by 5 bases and 5 bases, with 18 bases remaining between them. From germline, CDR1 is SGHVS and CDR2 FQNEAQ. The CDR3 length is 15 residues. The CDR3 reads CASSLYLYGKETQYF. The CDR3 coding sequence is TGTGCCAGCAGCCTATACCTGTACGGAAAGGAGACCCAGTACTTC.

In its sample, this clone was seen a few times. V and J are TRBV6-4 and TRBJ2-1; the D gene is possibly TRBD2 (7 bases). Germline loops: CDR1 MRHNA, CDR2 SNTAGT. This CDR3 comprises 15 residues. Trimming removed 0 bases from V and 2 bases from J, with 8 bases in between. Here the CDR3 DNA reads TGTGCCAGCAGTGACTCGGGGGGGCCCTACAATGAGCAGTTCTTC. Protein: CASSDSGGPYNEQFF.

The chain is built from TRBV19 and TRBJ2-3; TRBD1 might be the D (6 bases). The V end was cut by 1 base, the J end by 2 bases, with 13 bases between. There are 16 residues in the CDR3. Germline loops: CDR1 LNHDA, CDR2 SQIVND (reference sequence). CDR3 sequence (DNA): TGTGCCAGTAGTATAGTGGTGACAGGTGTCACAGATACGCAGTATTTT. Residues: CASSIVVTGVTDTQYF.

The chain carries TRBV27 and TRBJ2-7; TRBD2 might be the D (6 bases). V lost 5 bases and J 3 bases, leaving 14 bases between the germline ends. Per germline, CDR1 MNHEY and CDR2 SMNVEV (reference sequence). The CDR3 runs to 14 residues. In DNA, the CDR3 is TGTGCCAGCAGTGCGGGGCGGGGAAACTACGAGCAGTACTTC. This codes for CASSAGRGNYEQYF.

Remarks on this clone: At one boundary the junction diverges from the germline segment, which might be a read error. The rearrangement uses TRBV27 and TRBJ2-1; D is uncertain. The CDR3 runs 13 residues. CDR1 is MNHEY and CDR2 is SMNVEV in the germline V gene (reference sequence). Written as DNA, the CDR3 is TGTGCCAGCAGTTTATCGAACGCGGTTGAGGAGTTCTTC. It codes for CASSLSNAVEEFF.

V gene TRBV27 combines with J gene TRBJ1-4; 7 bases map to TRBD1. The germline V gene encodes CDR1 MNHEY and CDR2 SMNVEV (reference sequence). CDR3 length: 15 amino acids. V shed 5 bases, J shed 8 bases, and the junction held 11 bases outside the gene matches. CDR3 loop: CASSPGTSRGEKLFF. In DNA, the CDR3 is TGTGCCAGCAGTCCCGGGACCAGCAGGGGGGAAAAACTGTTTTTT.

The V gene is TRBV9, the J gene TRBJ2-2, with 10 bases that match TRBD2. The ends lost 0 bases at V and 1 base at J; junction bases unmatched: 3. In germline, CDR1 is SGDLS, CDR2 YYNGEE. This CDR3 spans 17 amino acids. The CDR3 nucleotides are TGTGCCAGCAGCGTAGCTACTAGCGGGATGAACACCGGGGAGCTGTTTTTT. It yields the protein CASSVATSGMNTGELFF. Together with reference TRBV9 and TRBJ2-2, the CDR3 gives the full variable domain: DSGVTQTPKHLITATGQRVTLRCSPRSGDLSVYWYQQSLDQGLQFLIQYYNGEERAKGNILERFSAQQFPDLHSELNLSSLELGDSALYFCASSVATSGMNTGELFFGEGSRLTVL.

V gene TRBV27 combines with J gene TRBJ1-5; D is undetermined. Germline V gene data show CDR1 as MNHEY and CDR2 as SMNVEV (reference sequence). The CDR3 contains 13 residues. Between the trimmed V and J ends, which lost 3 bases and 4 bases, there was a span of 7 bases. The CDR3 DNA sequence: TGTGCCAGCAGTTTTCGAGGAAATCAGCCCCAGCATTTT. This codes for CASSFRGNQPQHF.

The chain links TRBV5-6 to TRBJ2-1; weak D call: TRBD2 (5 bases). Trimming shortened V by 4 bases and J by 9 bases, and 11 bases separated the two germline ends. Germline V gene lookup returns CDR1 SGHDT and CDR2 YYEEEE. This CDR3 has 12 amino acids. CDR3: CASSGGRGEQFF. CDR3 nucleotides: TGTGCCAGCAGCGGAGGAAGAGGTGAGCAGTTCTTC. Complete variable domain (other parts from reference TRBV5-6 and TRBJ2-1): DAGVTQSPTHLIKTRGQQVTLRCSPKSGHDTVSWYQQALGQGPQFIFQYYEEEERQRGNFPDRFSGHQFPNYSSELNVNALLLGDSALYLCASSGGRGEQFFGPGTRLTVL.

The chain couples TRBV30 to TRBJ1-2; tentatively, D is TRBD1 (5 bases). CDR3 length equals 12 residues. Germline V lookup: CDR1 GTSNPN, CDR2 SVGIG (reference sequence). The V end lost 0 bases, the J end lost 7 bases, and 9 bases lay between the germline ends. This CDR3 is CAWSVRGSGYTF. The CDR3 coding sequence is TGTGCCTGGAGTGTTCGGGGGTCTGGCTACACCTTC.

The V gene is TRBV21-1, the J gene TRBJ2-3. TRBV21-1 is a documented pseudogene. The CDR3 is made up of 21 amino acids. The CDR3 DNA reads TGTGCCAGCAGCAAAGCCCCATGTGAGTCCGGGGGCATAAGTTCGACAGATACGCAGTATTTT. This encodes CASSKAPCESGGISSTDTQYF.

The CDR3: CASSSGGLAGGPGFNEQFF. The DNA of the CDR3 is TGTGCCAGCAGCTCGGGGGGCCTAGCGGGAGGGCCTGGGTTCAATGAGCAGTTCTTC. This chain links TRBV7-9 with TRBJ2-1; 12 nucleotides align to TRBD2. V shed 4 bases, J shed 6 bases, and the junction held 16 bases outside the gene matches. Germline V gives CDR1 SEHNR, CDR2 FQNEAQ (reference sequence). The CDR3 loop spans 19 amino acids.

The chain joins TRBV7-9 to TRBJ2-2; D is ambiguous. The CDR3 is 15 residues long. CDR1 and CDR2 (germline): SEHNR, FQNEAQ (reference sequence). The V gene lost 4 bases and the J gene lost 5 bases, with 14 bases spanning the gap. The CDR3 DNA sequence: TGTGCCAGCAGCTCTCCGCAAGGCCGTACCGGGGAGCTGTTTTTT. It is translated as CASSSPQGRTGELFF.

This clone has only a few counts. The chain carries TRBV28 and TRBJ1-2, with 8 bases lining up with TRBD1. Germline V gene sequence: CDR1 MDHEN, CDR2 SYDVKM. CDR3 length: 12 residues. The ends lost 5 bases at V and 6 bases at J; junction bases unmatched: 2. This CDR3 is CASSPTGDGYTF. The CDR3 DNA sequence: TGTGCCAGCAGTCCGACAGGGGATGGCTACACCTTC.

A single count supports this clone. The rearrangement joins TRBV11-3 to TRBJ2-1, with D possibly called TRBD1 or TRBD2 (6 bases each). V gave up 10 bases and J gave up 13 bases, with 20 bases separating them. Per germline, CDR1 SGHNT and CDR2 YENEEA. The CDR3 has 12 amino acids. CDR3 residues: CAIPGARVSQFF. DNA for the CDR3: TGTGCCATCCCGGGGGCGAGGGTTTCACAGTTCTTC. The full variable domain, completed using reference TRBV11-3 and TRBJ2-1, is EAGVVQSPRYKIIEKKQPVAFWCNPISGHNTLYWYLQNLGQGPELLIRYENEEAVDDSQLPKDRFSAERLKGVDSTLKIQPAELGDSAVYLCAIPGARVSQFFGPGTRLTVL.

The chain recombines TRBV5-4 with TRBJ2-7, with D maybe TRBD2 (5 bases). The CDR3 runs 14 residues. Trimming cost V 0 bases and J 3 bases, with 10 bases left between them. Germline CDR1 and CDR2: SGHNT and YYREEE (reference sequence). CDR3 protein: CASSLDRGFYEQYF. The CDR3 DNA is TGTGCCAGCAGCTTGGATCGGGGATTCTACGAGCAGTACTTC.

The chain employs TRBV9 and TRBJ1-5; 10 nucleotides line up with TRBD1. The junction had 5 bases not matched to a gene; V was cut back by 3 bases and J by 5 bases. The length of the CDR3 is 15 residues. Germline V gene lookup returns CDR1 SGDLS and CDR2 YYNGEE. The CDR3 spells CASSAGTGVYQPQHF. CDR3 nucleotide sequence: TGTGCCAGCAGCGCAGGGACAGGGGTGTATCAGCCCCAGCATTTT. The whole variable domain, filled in from reference TRBV9 and TRBJ1-5, reads DSGVTQTPKHLITATGQRVTLRCSPRSGDLSVYWYQQSLDQGLQFLIQYYNGEERAKGNILERFSAQQFPDLHSELNLSSLELGDSALYFCASSAGTGVYQPQHFGDGTRLSIL.

The chain combines TRBV21-1 with TRBJ2-7; the table names TRBD1, a call not compared with the DNA. TRBV21-1 is described as a pseudogene. CDR3 size: 17 residues. The chain's CDR3 is CASSNKALLGQPYEQYF. CDR3 in DNA: TGTGCCAGCAGCAACAAGGCCCTGCTTGGACAGCCCTACGAGCAGTACTTC.

A single count supports this clone. The chain combines TRBV19 with TRBJ1-5, with a possible D match to TRBD1 (5 bases). The CDR3 consists of 19 residues. The germline CDR1 and CDR2 sequences are LNHDA and SQIVND (reference sequence). The V end was cut by 1 base, the J end by 0 bases, with 19 bases between. CDR3 protein: CASSIVGGGGFNSNQPQHF. CDR3 nucleotide sequence: TGTGCCAGTAGTATAGTTGGTGGGGGTGGCTTTAATAGCAATCAGCCCCAGCATTTT.

The rearrangement joins TRBV10-3 to TRBJ2-7; 8 bases are a match to TRBD1. This CDR3 spans 16 amino acids. Germline CDR1 ENHRY, CDR2 SYGVKD. The V gene end was trimmed by 7 bases and the J gene end by 5 bases; junction bases not matched to a gene: 16. In nucleotides, the CDR3 is TGTGCCATCACCCCCTCGATTGGACAGGGTCGCGACGAGCAGTACTTC. It specifies CAITPSIGQGRDEQYF.